This is a list of T cell receptor beta chains from one sample in a study of OX40 agonist ivuxolimab in advanced cancers. Generated by immunoSEQ multiplex PCR, the TCRdb table keeps only in-frame clones and is missing some. The table lists around 18,000 clones, 80% to 90% of them singletons. This material consisted of CD4+ or CD8+ T cells sorted from blood, taken in a trial of the OX40 agonist ivuxolimab. The receptors derive from an adult with an advanced solid tumor such as melanoma, head and neck, liver or kidney cancer. The CDR3 runs from the conserved cysteine through the conserved F or W. A D gene is named only where the DNA matches it firmly. Where a row states a size, it is once, few, many or the class of an expanded clone; other rows omit it.

d_gene	v_gene	abundance	j_gene	CDR3aa	CDR3nt
NA	TRBV7-6	NA	TRBJ2-7	CASSFQGVGYEQYF	TGTGCCAGCAGCTTCCAGGGCGTCGGGTACGAGCAGTACTTC
NA	TRBV19	NA	TRBJ2-7	CASRPGNRDSYEQYF	TGTGCCAGTAGGCCCGGGAACAGGGACTCCTACGAGCAGTACTTC
NA	TRBV28	NA	TRBJ1-5	CASSLYGVPRSNQPQHF	TGTGCCAGCAGTTTATACGGCGTCCCGCGGAGCAATCAGCCCCAGCATTTT
NA	TRBV9	few	TRBJ1-4	CASSQTGSNEKLFF	TGTGCCAGCAGCCAAACAGGGTCTAATGAAAAACTGTTTTTT
NA	TRBV27	NA	TRBJ2-1	CASSYPGGINEQFF	TGTGCCAGCAGTTACCCCGGAGGTATCAATGAGCAGTTCTTC
NA	TRBV9	NA	TRBJ2-6	CASSVVGTGANVLTF	TGTGCCAGCAGCGTAGTAGGGACTGGGGCCAACGTCCTGACTTTC
NA	TRBV4-1	once	TRBJ2-2	CASSYGLTGELFF	TGCGCCAGCAGCTACGGACTTACCGGGGAGCTGTTTTTT
NA	TRBV2	NA	TRBJ2-3	CASSSPGPSETDTQYF	TGTGCCAGCAGTTCTCCGGGACCTTCGGAGACAGATACGCAGTATTTT
NA	TRBV5-5	NA	TRBJ1-1	CASSLTEMNTEAFF	TGTGCCAGCAGCTTAACGGAGATGAACACTGAAGCTTTCTTT
NA	TRBV11-3	once	TRBJ1-3	CASSLEGPLIGNTIYF	TGTGCCAGCAGCTTAGAGGGGCCACTAATTGGAAACACCATATATTTT
TRBD2	TRBV4-2	NA	TRBJ2-3	CASSQVGTSGSLDF	TGTGCCAGCAGCCAAGTTGGGACTAGCGGGAGTTTGGATTTT
NA	TRBV7-8	few	TRBJ2-1	CASSLETGTSYNEQFF	TGTGCCAGCAGCTTAGAAACCGGGACTTCCTACAATGAGCAGTTCTTC
NA	TRBV6-6	NA	TRBJ2-1	CASSETRTVYEQFF	TGTGCCAGCAGTGAGACTCGGACGGTCTATGAGCAGTTCTTC
TRBD2	TRBV28	NA	TRBJ2-5	CASSLSTSGRIEQETQYF	TGTGCCAGCAGTTTATCGACTAGCGGGAGGATAGAACAAGAGACCCAGTACTTC
NA	TRBV6-1	NA	TRBJ1-1	CASSETENTEAFF	TGTGCCAGCAGTGAGACAGAGAACACTGAAGCTTTCTTT
TRBD2	TRBV10-3	NA	TRBJ2-7	CAISVEREAGNVGQYF	TGTGCCATCAGTGTGGAGCGGGAGGCCGGGAACGTTGGGCAGTACTTC
TRBD1	TRBV5-1	once	TRBJ1-1	CASSFYPGTGGTEAFF	TGCGCCAGCAGCTTTTACCCCGGGACAGGGGGCACTGAAGCTTTCTTT
TRBD1	TRBV28	NA	TRBJ1-1	CASSLRDRNTEAFF	TGTGCCAGCAGCTTAAGGGACAGGAACACTGAAGCTTTCTTT
NA	TRBV25-1	NA	TRBJ1-2	CASSELGDYGYTF	TGTGCCAGCAGTGAATTGGGGGACTATGGCTACACCTTC
NA	TRBV28	NA	TRBJ1-1	CASSRETSPNTEAFF	TGTGCCAGCAGCCGAGAGACATCCCCGAACACTGAAGCTTTCTTT
TRBD2	TRBV28	NA	TRBJ2-7	CASTVAGGPPLEYEQYF	TGTGCCAGCACTGTAGCGGGAGGCCCTCCCCTTGAGTACGAGCAGTACTTC
NA	TRBV11-3	NA	TRBJ2-7	CASSLVLARNLYEQYF	TGTGCCAGCAGCTTAGTCCTAGCGAGAAATCTCTACGAGCAGTACTTC
TRBD1	TRBV27	NA	TRBJ1-1	CASSLTGGLTEAFF	TGTGCCAGCAGTTTAACAGGGGGCTTGACTGAAGCTTTCTTT
TRBD2	TRBV6-5	NA	TRBJ2-7	CASSYYPPGGEQYF	TGTGCCAGCAGTTACTACCCCCCGGGGGGCGAGCAGTACTTC
TRBD2	TRBV27	NA	TRBJ2-1	CASSIQRELLRNEQFF	TGTGCCAGCAGTATCCAGCGGGAGCTTTTACGCAATGAGCAGTTCTTC
NA	TRBV4-1	NA	TRBJ2-7	CASSSRDTSYEQYF	TGCGCCAGCAGCTCTCGGGACACCTCCTACGAGCAGTACTTC
TRBD2	TRBV6-5	NA	TRBJ2-5	CASSISGLGQETQYF	TGTGCCAGCAGTATTAGCGGACTAGGACAAGAGACCCAGTACTTC